A single sample is the source of the 23 T cell receptor beta chains below, sequenced in a study of post-analysis software for immune sequencing data (dated by TCRdb to between 2014 and 2017). Libraries were prepared through PCR. Sequencing was performed on an Illumina HiSeq 2500. Unique molecular identifiers were incorporated into TCR beta cDNA libraries to reduce PCR and sequencing biases. Using fastp at Q25 and MiXCR, TCRdb reprocessed the public reads and kept productive beta chains. Identical CDR3 proteins give one entry, which carries the most common genes and DNA. Across this sample there are fewer than 850,000 distinct CDR3 sequences, with about 32% seen only once. Jointly, the top ten make up around 0.55% of the sample. The antigens of these receptors remain unknown. General findings and caveats noted by the study authors: Patients showed significantly higher frequencies than controls for roughly five TRBV segments, among them TRBV5-6, TRBV5-1 and TRBV20-1.

What was sequenced was blood. These receptors were collected from a girl between 5 and 17 years old with multiple sclerosis.

As concerns this clonotype: A much larger clone lies one base from this, so it may be a read error. The chain links TRBV7-9 to TRBJ2-5, with D perhaps TRBD2 (6 bases). Germline V lookup: CDR1 SEHNR, CDR2 FQNEAQ (reference sequence). The CDR3 spans 14 residues. CDR3 in amino acids: CASSRLTSRETRYF. The CDR3 DNA reads as TGTGCCAGCAGCCGACTTACTAGCAGAGAGACCCGGTACTTC.

The chain joins TRBV29-1 to TRBJ1-2; D is unclear. Trimming took off 5 bases at V and 2 bases at J, with 15 bases between the two ends. Germline-derived CDR1 and CDR2 are SQVTM and ANQGSEA. This CDR3 has 14 amino acids. The CDR3 spells CSVWISTPNYGYTF. In DNA form, the CDR3 reads TGCAGCGTTTGGATCTCCACACCCAACTATGGCTACACCTTC.

The chain recombines TRBV6-2 or TRBV6-3 with TRBJ2-7; D possibly corresponds to TRBD1 (6 bases). Trimming removed 4 bases at V and 4 bases at J, with 17 bases between. The V gene's germline CDR1 is MNHEY and CDR2 SVGEGT. The CDR3 has 15 amino acids. CDR3 sequence reads: CASSSPHRQGYEQYF. The CDR3 DNA reads as TGTGCCAGCAGTTCCCCACACCGTCAGGGGTACGAGCAGTACTTC.

The V gene is TRBV7-9, the J gene TRBJ1-4; D may be TRBD1 (5 bases). Germline V lookup: CDR1 SEHNR, CDR2 FQNEAQ (reference sequence). This CDR3 comprises 18 residues. Trimming took 1 base from V and 0 from J, leaving 15 bases between them. The chain's CDR3 is CASSLDPALGATNEKLFF. The CDR3 DNA sequence: TGTGCCAGCAGCTTAGACCCCGCGTTGGGGGCAACTAATGAAAAACTGTTTTTT. Complete variable domain (other parts from reference TRBV7-9 and TRBJ1-4): DTGVSQNPRHKITKRGQNVTFRCDPISEHNRLYWYRQTLGQGPEFLTYFQNEAQLEKSRLLSDRFSAERPKGSFSTLEIQRTEQGDSAMYLCASSLDPALGATNEKLFFGSGTQLSVL.

This clonotype was counted many times. V usage is TRBV29-1 and J usage is TRBJ2-7, with D possibly matching TRBD2 (5 bases). Per germline, CDR1 SQVTM and CDR2 ANQGSEA. Trimming removed 4 bases at V and 3 bases at J, with 13 bases between. This CDR3 comprises 13 residues. The CDR3 loop reads CSVALVSGYEQYF. The CDR3 region has the DNA TGCAGCGTTGCATTAGTGAGCGGCTACGAGCAGTACTTC.

The chain joins TRBV20-1 to TRBJ2-5, with 7 bases identical to TRBD2. Germline V gives CDR1 DFQATT, CDR2 SNEGSKA (reference sequence). With 6 bases clipped from V and 3 bases from J, the junction kept 7 bases outside the gene matches. The CDR3 totals 13 residues. CDR3 loop: CSALGGIEETQYF. CDR3 DNA sequence: TGCAGTGCCTTGGGAGGGATAGAAGAGACCCAGTACTTC.

This clonotype has more than one count but fewer than ten. This chain connects TRBV29-1 to TRBJ2-7; D gene ambiguous. The DNA end lines up better with TRBJ2-5; the J call may be wrong. The CDR3 length is 11 residues. CDR1 SQVTM and CDR2 ANQGSEA come from the germline V gene. CDR3 bases: TGCAGCGTTGAGGGCAGGAAGACCCAGTACTTC. It encodes CSVEGRKTQYF.

This clonotype was seen more than once but under ten times. The chain carries TRBV6-5 and TRBJ2-5; D tentatively reads TRBD1 or TRBD2 (6 bases each). The end of the DNA is better explained by TRBJ2-7, so the J call may be wrong. Germline loops: CDR1 MNHEY, CDR2 SVGAGI. The CDR3 extends over 15 amino acids. DNA of the CDR3: TGTGCCAGCAGTCCGACGGGGGCAGGGTATCTCGAGCAGTACTTC. Protein product: CASSPTGAGYLEQYF.

The chain joins TRBV7-9 to TRBJ1-2; D is perhaps TRBD1 (5 bases). V was clipped by 1 base and J by 8 bases, with 14 bases between them. CDR1 SEHNR and CDR2 FQNEAQ come from the germline V gene (reference sequence). This CDR3 comprises 14 residues. The CDR3 region has the DNA TGTGCCAGCAGCTTAGGTCGGGAAGGGGACGGCTACACCTTC. Protein sequence: CASSLGREGDGYTF.

The chain links TRBV20-1 to TRBJ2-3; D perhaps matches TRBD2 (5 bases). Germline V CDR1 and CDR2: DFQATT, SNEGSKA (reference sequence). The CDR3 is 13 residues long. The CDR3 DNA is TGCAGCGCACCCGGGGAATTTATGGATGCGCAGTATTTT. Translation: CSAPGEFMDAQYF.

The genes are TRBV7-2 and TRBJ1-2; maybe TRBD1 (5 bases). The CDR3 runs 15 residues. The germline CDR1 and CDR2 sequences are SGHTA and FQGNSA. Trimming cost V 4 bases and J 2 bases, with 14 bases left between them. CDR3 DNA sequence: TGTGCCAGCAGCTCCAGGGTAGCGGGAAACTATGGCTACACCTTC. Amino acids: CASSSRVAGNYGYTF.

This clonotype was counted only a few times. The chain uses TRBV7-2 and TRBJ2-5; D possibly corresponds to TRBD2 (5 bases). This CDR3 contains 14 residues. V was cut by 5 bases and J by 3 bases, with 13 bases left in between. Germline CDR1 reads SGHTA; CDR2 reads FQGNSA. The CDR3 DNA follows: TGTGCCAGCAGCCCACGGGGTTCCAAAGAGACCCAGTACTTC. Protein product: CASSPRGSKETQYF. Variable domain in full (rest from reference TRBV7-2 and TRBJ2-5): GAGVSQSPSNKVTEKGKDVELRCDPISGHTALYWYRQSLGQGLEFLIYFQGNSAPDKSGLPSDRFSAERTGGSVSTLTIQRTQQEDSAVYLCASSPRGSKETQYFGPGTRLLVL.

This clonotype is a singleton in its sample. The V call is TRBV27, the J call TRBJ1-4; TRBD1 aligns across 10 bases. With V trimmed by 6 bases and J by 8 bases, 9 bases remained unmatched. The V gene's germline CDR1 is MNHEY and CDR2 SMNVEV (reference sequence). The CDR3 spans 15 residues. The DNA for the CDR3 is TGTGCCAGCAGACGACAGGGGGCGCGGAGGGAAAAACTGTTTTTT. It codes for CASRRQGARREKLFF.

The chain joins TRBV7-9 to TRBJ2-1, with TRBD2 matching 8 bases. Germline CDR1 is SEHNR and CDR2 is FQNEAQ (reference sequence). V shed 5 bases, J shed 8 bases, and the junction held 8 bases outside the gene matches. The CDR3 length is 14 residues. The CDR3 is CASSDRGGGDEQFF. The CDR3 DNA is TGTGCCAGCAGCGACCGGGGGGGCGGCGATGAGCAGTTCTTC.

The CDR3 here is CASSQDTANQPQHF. DNA of the CDR3: TGTGCCAGCAGCCAAGATACGGCCAATCAGCCCCAGCATTTT. The chain is built from TRBV3-1 and TRBJ1-5; D is undetermined. Trimming pared 0 bases from V and 3 bases from J, leaving 6 bases between. The CDR3 sequence is 14 residues long. Germline V CDR1 and CDR2: LGHDT, YNNKEL (reference sequence).

This clonotype was counted a single time. V gene TRBV20-1 combines with J gene TRBJ2-1; D may be TRBD2 (6 bases). TRBJ2-7 matches the DNA end more closely, so the J call is doubtful. Germline CDR1 DFQATT, CDR2 SNEGSKA (reference sequence). The CDR3 extends over 15 amino acids. The CDR3 region is CSARRLESSYNEQYF. The CDR3 region has the DNA TGCAGTGCTCGCCGACTAGAGAGCTCCTACAATGAGCAGTACTTC.

This sequence joins TRBV20-1 and TRBJ1-1, with D uncertain. The CDR3 loop spans 13 amino acids. With 2 bases removed from V and 1 base from J, the gap between germline ends came to 8 bases. Germline V gene sequence: CDR1 DFQATT, CDR2 SNEGSKA (reference sequence). CDR3 sequence: CSARPRGNTEAFF. Written as DNA, the CDR3 is TGCAGTGCTAGACCCCGTGGGAACACTGAAGCTTTCTTT.

The table lists this clonotype with a few counts. The chain uses TRBV27 and TRBJ2-7, with TRBD1 matching over 9 bases. This CDR3 spans 17 amino acids. V was clipped by 1 base and J by 3 bases; unmatched bases: 10. The V gene's germline CDR1 is MNHEY and CDR2 SMNVEV (reference sequence). The CDR3 sequence is CASSLFPAPGQGYEQYF. For the CDR3, the DNA is TGTGCCAGCAGTTTATTCCCCGCCCCGGGACAGGGCTACGAGCAGTACTTC.

In its sample, this clonotype was seen many times. The chain recombines TRBV12-3 or TRBV12-4 with TRBJ2-5, with 12 positions matching TRBD2. Trimming at V came to 2 bases and at J to 5 bases, leaving 6 bases not matched to a gene. CDR3 length equals 16 residues. The CDR3: CASSLRTSGTSETQYF. CDR3 bases: TGTGCCAGCAGTTTACGGACTAGCGGGACGTCGGAGACCCAGTACTTC.

The chain employs TRBV6-2 or TRBV6-3 and TRBJ2-6, with D possibly TRBD1 on 5 matching bases. This CDR3 is 15 amino acids long. The V gene's germline CDR1 is MNHEY and CDR2 SVGEGT. Trimming stripped 5 bases from V and 2 bases from J, with 10 bases between. CDR3 DNA: TGTGCCAGCAGTCGTTCAGGGACTGGGGCCAACGTCCTGACTTTC. It codes for CASSRSGTGANVLTF.

This clonotype has only a few counts. J is TRBJ2-7 and V is TRBV6-2 or TRBV6-3, with TRBD1 matching over 7 bases. The trim removed 0 bases at V and 2 bases at J, leaving 7 bases unmatched. The germline V gene encodes CDR1 MNHEY and CDR2 SVGEGT. The CDR3 spans 16 residues. DNA for the CDR3: TGTGCCAGCAGTTACTCGACAAATAGGGGGCCCTACGAGCAGTACTTC. Protein: CASSYSTNRGPYEQYF.

V gene TRBV7-9 combines with J gene TRBJ2-1; D is perhaps TRBD1 (7 bases). The CDR3 is made up of 18 amino acids. CDR1 SEHNR and CDR2 FQNEAQ come from the germline V gene (reference sequence). The V gene lost 6 bases and the J gene lost 7 bases, with 28 bases spanning the gap. The DNA for the CDR3 is TGTGCCAGCAGTCCTCTCCCCTCAGGGGGGCCAGGTGATAATGAGCAGTTCTTC. As protein: CASSPLPSGGPGDNEQFF.

The chain employs TRBV7-2 and TRBJ2-4, with D maybe TRBD2 (6 bases). CDR3 length: 16 residues. V lost 4 bases to trimming and J lost 13 bases, with 26 bases between them. The germline CDR1 and CDR2 sequences are SGHTA and FQGNSA. The CDR3 DNA sequence: TGTGCCAGCAGCTCCGGTTTCGGGGGTGGGTTGCCAGGGCAGTACTTC. This gives the protein CASSSGFGGGLPGQYF.